This T cell receptor beta chain comes out of a study of blood T cells in healthy people across ages. In this sample, this clonotype turned up a few times. Sample-barcoded 5' priming and a J-beta primer mix drove a second PCR of about 6 to 12 cycles. Via MiXCR, TCRdb re-called the 5' RACE reads, giving one row per CDR3 protein. The sample lists 780,000 or so distinct CDR3 sequences; about 55% were seen once. Germline assignment: CDR1 LGHNA and CDR2 YNFKEQ. There are 16 residues in the CDR3. Specimen: blood. The clonotype originates from a man older than 75 in good health. This chain links TRBV4-2 with TRBJ2-4; TRBD2 agrees at 9 bases. The DNA end favors TRBJ2-7, so the J call may be wrong. Here the CDR3 reads CASSQEGNSGRHEQYF. Here the CDR3 DNA reads TGTGCCAGCAGCCAAGAAGGTAACAGCGGGAGGCACGAGCAGTACTTC.